The rows below give T cell receptor beta chains drawn from one sample of a study of blood T cell repertoires in COVID-19. Assay: immunoSEQ multiplex PCR; the TCRdb copy retains only in-frame clones and omits some. This table has more than 95,000 clones, 88% appearing once. Source material: peripheral blood. These receptors originate from a man aged 50 or older with acute or convalescent COVID-19. Each CDR3 is given with its conserved first and last residue. The D gene is left open where the match is weak. Clone size is stated in some rows and not others, as once, few, many or a class when expanded.

J gene | V gene | CDR3 length | clone size | D gene | CDR3 protein | CDR3 DNA
TRBJ2-3 | TRBV2 | 15 | NA | NA | CASISQRASTDTQYF | TGTGCCAGCATTTCCCAGCGGGCGAGCACAGATACGCAGTATTTT
TRBJ1-1 | TRBV12-3/TRBV12-4 | 13 | NA | TRBD1 | CASSSGGGTEAFF | TGTGCCAGCAGTTCAGGGGGTGGCACTGAAGCTTTCTTT
TRBJ2-3 | TRBV7-2 | 16 | NA | TRBD2 | CASSLRGQAGADTQYF | TGTGCCAGCAGCTTAAGAGGGCAGGCGGGAGCAGATACGCAGTATTTT
TRBJ2-3 | TRBV14 | 14 | NA | TRBD2 | CASRLAGSRDTQYF | TGTGCCAGTCGACTAGCGGGAAGTAGAGATACGCAGTATTTT
TRBJ1-3 | TRBV3-1/TRBV3-2 | 17 | NA | NA | CASSQDLGVFGGNTIYF | TGTGCCAGCAGCCAAGACCTCGGGGTGTTCGGTGGAAACACCATATATTTT
TRBJ2-7 | TRBV11-2 | 15 | NA | TRBD1 | CASSLSRDSYYEQYF | TGTGCCAGCAGCTTAAGTCGGGACAGCTACTACGAGCAGTACTTC
TRBJ1-1 | TRBV7-6 | 14 | NA | NA | CASSLSTGSTEAFF | TGTGCCAGCAGCTTATCTACAGGGTCCACTGAAGCTTTCTTT
TRBJ2-1 | TRBV7-8 | 18 | once | TRBD2 | CASNPRTSGRQAYNEQFF | TGTGCCAGCAACCCCAGGACTAGCGGGAGACAAGCCTACAATGAGCAGTTCTTC
TRBJ2-2 | TRBV9 | 14 | NA | TRBD1 | CASARQGLTGELFF | TGTGCCAGCGCGAGACAGGGGCTAACCGGGGAGCTGTTTTTT
TRBJ2-7 | TRBV6-2/TRBV6-3 | 16 | NA | TRBD1 | CASSYGTGGFSYEQYF | TGTGCCAGCAGTTACGGGACAGGGGGTTTCTCCTACGAGCAGTACTTC
TRBJ2-1 | TRBV5-4 | 14 | NA | NA | CASSLALGANEQFF | TGTGCCAGCAGCTTGGCCCTGGGGGCAAATGAGCAGTTCTTC
TRBJ2-2 | TRBV7-9 | 14 | NA | NA | CASSLAGSTGELFF | TGTGCCAGCAGCTTAGCAGGGAGCACCGGGGAGCTGTTTTTT
TRBJ1-4 | TRBV7-9 | 14 | NA | NA | CASSRSGAGEKLFF | TGTGCCAGCAGCCGTAGTGGGGCAGGGGAAAAACTGTTTTTT
TRBJ2-5 | TRBV5-4 | 17 | NA | NA | CASSKPTAAGGQETQYF | TGTGCCAGCAGCAAGCCGACAGCAGCCGGGGGACAAGAGACCCAGTACTTC
TRBJ1-5 | TRBV29-1 | 13 | NA | NA | CSAQGSRNQPQHF | TGCAGCGCCCAGGGTTCGCGCAATCAGCCCCAGCATTTT